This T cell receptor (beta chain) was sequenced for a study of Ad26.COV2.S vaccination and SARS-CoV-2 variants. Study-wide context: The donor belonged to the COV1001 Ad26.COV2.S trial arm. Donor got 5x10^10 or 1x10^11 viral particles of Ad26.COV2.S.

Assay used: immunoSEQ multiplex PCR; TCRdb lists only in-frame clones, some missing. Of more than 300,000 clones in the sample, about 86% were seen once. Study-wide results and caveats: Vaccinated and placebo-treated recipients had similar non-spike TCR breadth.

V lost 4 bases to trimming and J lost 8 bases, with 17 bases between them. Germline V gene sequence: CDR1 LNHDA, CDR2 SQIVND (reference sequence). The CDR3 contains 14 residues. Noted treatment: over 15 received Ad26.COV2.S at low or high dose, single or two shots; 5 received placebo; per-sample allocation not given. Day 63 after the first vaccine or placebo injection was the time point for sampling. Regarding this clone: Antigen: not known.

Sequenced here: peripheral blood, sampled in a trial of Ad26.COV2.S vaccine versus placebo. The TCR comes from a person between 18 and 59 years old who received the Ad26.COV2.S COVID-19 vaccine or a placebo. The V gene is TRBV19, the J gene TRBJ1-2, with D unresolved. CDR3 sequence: CASSKPGSPAGYTF. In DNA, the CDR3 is TGTGCCAGTAGTAAACCGGGATCCCCGGCAGGCTACACCTTC. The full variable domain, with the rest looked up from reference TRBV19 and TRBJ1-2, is DGGITQSPKYLFRKEGQNVTLSCEQNLNHDAMYWYRQDPGQGLRLIYYSQIVNDFQKGDIAEGYSVSREKKESFPLTVTSAQKNPTAFYLCASSKPGSPAGYTFGSGTRLTVV.